A single sample is the source of the 9 T cell receptor beta chains below, sequenced in a study of metastatic and nonmetastatic thyroid tumors. TCRdb re-called the PCR reads with MiXCR. The data show about 33,000 clones, with roughly a sixth seen just once and 9.5% to 15% held by the top ten. Patients were all untreated before their thyroid surgery. Sequenced input: blood. These receptors were obtained from a male donor with papillary thyroid cancer or a benign thyroid nodule (not recorded which). Some clones in this sample may be carry-over from other donors' samples.

This clone was observed at least ten times. The V gene is TRBV7-9, the J gene TRBJ2-5; weak D call: TRBD2 (5 bases). This CDR3 comprises 15 residues. Trimming took off 8 bases at V and 0 bases at J, with 16 bases between the two ends. Germline CDR1 is SEHNR and CDR2 is FQNEAQ (reference sequence). The CDR3 region is CASGARGYHQETQYF. The CDR3 DNA is TGTGCCAGCGGCGCCCGGGGTTACCACCAAGAGACCCAGTACTTC.

Ten or more counts support this clone. The chain has TRBV18 and TRBJ1-1; no clear D. The CDR3 spans 15 residues. Germline-derived CDR1 and CDR2 are KGHSH and LQKENI. Trimming shortened V by 3 bases and J by 1 base, and 12 bases separated the two germline ends. The CDR3 nucleotides read TGTGCCAGCTCACCGTCCCAAATACAGAACACTGAAGCTTTCTTT. It encodes CASSPSQIQNTEAFF. Combining the CDR3 with reference TRBV18 and TRBJ1-1 gives the whole variable domain NAGVMQNPRHLVRRRGQEARLRCSPMKGHSHVYWYRQLPEEGLKFMVYLQKENIIDESGMPKERFSAEFPKEGPSILRIQQVVRGDSAAYFCASSPSQIQNTEAFFGQGTRLTVV.

This clone was observed a few times. The CDR3 region has the DNA TGTGCCAGCAACACAGGGGGCGCTGGAAATCAGCCCCAGCATTTT. The encoded protein is CASNTGGAGNQPQHF. The rearrangement links TRBV6-2 or TRBV6-3 to TRBJ1-5, with 9 bases lining up with TRBD1. V lost 7 bases to trimming and J lost 4 bases; unmatched junction nucleotides: 8. CDR1 is MNHEY, CDR2 SVGEGT, per germline. This CDR3 comprises 15 residues.

This rearrangement joins TRBV7-2 to TRBJ2-2; D uncertain. V was trimmed by 2 bases and J by 5 bases, leaving 9 bases between them. This CDR3 has 14 residues. From germline, CDR1 is SGHTA and CDR2 FQGNSA. For the CDR3, the DNA is TGTGCCAGCAGCTTACGGGTCCCAACCGGGGAGCTGTTTTTT. Translated: CASSLRVPTGELFF.

J is TRBJ2-3 and V is TRBV9, with D possibly TRBD1 on 6 matching bases. The CDR3 totals 15 residues. Germline loops: CDR1 SGDLS, CDR2 YYNGEE. V dropped 2 bases and J dropped 7 bases, with 17 bases sitting between them. In DNA, the CDR3 is TGTGCCAGCAGCGTTGCAGGGACACCATTTTATACGCAGTATTTT. This encodes CASSVAGTPFYTQYF.

This clone showed up just a few times. This rearrangement joins TRBV12-3 or TRBV12-4 to TRBJ2-3; the D gene could be TRBD1 or TRBD2 (7 bases each). This CDR3 has 15 residues. The V and J ends lost 5 bases and 2 bases respectively, with 14 bases between them. The CDR3 nucleotides read TGTGCCAGCAGTCCTCAGGGGGGGTACACAGATACGCAGTATTTT. It specifies CASSPQGGYTDTQYF.

This clone is categorized as medium-sized. The chain uses TRBV6-1 and TRBJ1-3; 8 bases align to TRBD1. CDR1 MNHNS and CDR2 SASEGT come from the germline V gene. The V segment lost 2 bases and the J segment 4 bases; nucleotides outside the gene matches: 13. This CDR3 has 18 residues. CDR3 nucleotides: TGTGCCAGCAGTGAATCCGACCGGAGGACAGGGTGGGGAAACACCATATATTTT. It specifies CASSESDRRTGWGNTIYF.

V gene TRBV30 combines with J gene TRBJ1-1, with a possible D match to TRBD1 (5 bases). V lost 5 bases and J 3 bases, leaving 25 bases between the germline ends. The CDR3 is 17 residues long. Germline V gene data show CDR1 as GTSNPN and CDR2 as SVGIG (reference sequence). The CDR3 DNA is TGTGCCTGGGGGGAGCCCGGCGTCGGCTGGGGGGACACTGAAGCTTTCTTT. Encoded protein: CAWGEPGVGWGDTEAFF.

The rearrangement uses TRBV27 and TRBJ2-5; 8 bases are a match to TRBD2. Trimming took 4 bases from V and 0 from J; bases not matched to a gene: 13. Per the germline V gene, CDR1 is MNHEY and CDR2 is SMNVEV (reference sequence). The CDR3 totals 18 residues. As DNA, the CDR3 is TGTGCCAGCAGTTCGGGTCCTAGCGGGTGGTTTAACCAAGAGACCCAGTACTTC. Translating gives CASSSGPSGWFNQETQYF.